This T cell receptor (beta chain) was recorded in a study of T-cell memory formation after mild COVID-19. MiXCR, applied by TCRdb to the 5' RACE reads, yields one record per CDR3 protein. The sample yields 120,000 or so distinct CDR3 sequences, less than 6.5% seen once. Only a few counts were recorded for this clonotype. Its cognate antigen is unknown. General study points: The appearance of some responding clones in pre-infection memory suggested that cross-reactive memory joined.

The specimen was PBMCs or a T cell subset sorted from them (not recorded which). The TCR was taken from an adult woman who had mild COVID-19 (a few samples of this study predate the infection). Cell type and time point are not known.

The DNA of the CDR3 is TGCAGTGCTGCCGGTGAAGCTTTCTTT. Its translation is CSAAGEAFF. This sequence joins TRBV20-1 and TRBJ1-1, with D unresolved. Trimming pared 5 bases from V and 7 bases from J, leaving 5 bases between. CDR3 length: 9 amino acids. In germline, CDR1 is DFQATT, CDR2 SNEGSKA (reference sequence).